The rows below give T cell receptor beta chains drawn from one sample of a study of blood T cell repertoires in COVID-19. The method was immunoSEQ multiplex PCR; TCRdb's version includes in-frame clones alone and lacks a portion of them. This repertoire shows about 200,000 clones, about 85% found once; its top ten account for about 19%. Sequenced material: PBMCs or T cells enriched from blood (not recorded which). Receptor source: a man between 35 and 55 years old who had recovered from COVID-19. Each CDR3 is given with its conserved first and last residue. A D gene is named only where the DNA matches it firmly. The size entry is marked missing in some rows and otherwise reads once, few, many or a size class.

V gene	clone size	D gene	J gene	CDR3 protein	CDR3 DNA
TRBV11-2	-	TRBD1	TRBJ1-1	CASSRFTGGTEAFF	TGTGCCAGCAGCCGCTTTACAGGGGGCACTGAAGCTTTCTTT
TRBV30	-	TRBD2	TRBJ2-7	CAWSRWEGPYEQYF	TGTGCCTGGAGTAGGTGGGAGGGGCCCTACGAGCAGTACTTC
TRBV29-1	few	-	TRBJ1-2	CSVAGRGGYGYTF	TGCAGCGTTGCTGGCAGGGGCGGCTATGGCTACACCTTC
TRBV12-3/TRBV12-4	few	TRBD1	TRBJ1-3	CASSFRGGNTIYF	TGTGCCAGCAGTTTCAGGGGGGGAAACACCATATATTTT
TRBV4-1	-	-	TRBJ2-3	CASSRAPRDTQYF	TGCGCCAGCAGCCGGGCCCCCCGAGATACGCAGTATTTT
TRBV10-3	-	-	TRBJ1-4	CAIRATGFPNEKLFF	TGTGCCATCAGGGCGACAGGCTTTCCTAATGAAAAACTGTTTTTT
TRBV14	-	-	TRBJ1-2	CASSQSSRNYGYTF	TGTGCCAGCAGCCAAAGTAGCCGGAACTATGGCTACACCTTC
TRBV2	-	TRBD1	TRBJ1-5	CASRGQGHSNQPQHF	TGTGCCAGCAGGGGACAGGGCCATAGCAATCAGCCCCAGCATTTT
TRBV19	few	TRBD1	TRBJ1-2	CASSGEIPGQHNYGYTF	TGTGCCAGTAGTGGGGAGATACCGGGACAGCATAACTATGGCTACACCTTC
TRBV6-2/TRBV6-3	-	-	TRBJ2-3	CASSLTEHTDTQYF	TGTGCCAGCAGTTTGACAGAACACACAGATACGCAGTATTTT
TRBV3-1/TRBV3-2	-	-	TRBJ1-4	CASSLLNEKLFF	TGTGCCAGCAGCCTTCTTAATGAAAAACTGTTTTTT
TRBV11-2	-	TRBD1	TRBJ2-7	CASSLDLGQGVTYYEQYF	TGTGCCAGCAGCTTAGATCTGGGACAGGGGGTGACTTACTACGAGCAGTACTTC
TRBV10-3	-	-	TRBJ1-1	CAISDRSGAEAFF	TGTGCCATCAGTGACCGAAGCGGCGCTGAAGCTTTCTTT
TRBV3-1/TRBV3-2	-	-	TRBJ1-2	CASSQAGGRDHGYTF	TGTGCCAGCAGCCAAGCGGGGGGTAGAGATCATGGCTACACCTTC
TRBV6-5	once	-	TRBJ1-1	CASSKGLPNTEAFF	TGTGCCAGCAGTAAGGGACTGCCGAACACTGAAGCTTTCTTT
TRBV7-3	-	-	TRBJ1-6	CASSLNTGLLSPLHF	TGTGCCAGCAGCTTAAATACAGGGCTACTTTCACCCCTCCACTTT
TRBV29-1	-	TRBD2	TRBJ2-3	CSVEGVGLAGGRTDTQYF	TGCAGCGTTGAAGGGGTGGGACTAGCGGGAGGCCGAACAGATACGCAGTATTTT
TRBV18	-	-	TRBJ2-7	CASSSDIGDPVEQYF	TGTGCCAGCTCATCAGACATAGGCGATCCAGTCGAGCAGTACTTC
TRBV9	-	-	TRBJ2-3	CASSVVAGSTDTQYF	TGTGCCAGCAGCGTAGTTGCGGGTAGCACAGATACGCAGTATTTT
TRBV13	-	-	TRBJ1-2	CASSETGSLNYGYTF	TGTGCCAGCAGCGAAACGGGGAGCCTTAACTATGGCTACACCTTC
TRBV10-1	-	-	TRBJ2-5	CASSESRGLGETQYF	TGCGCCAGCAGTGAGTCTCGCGGGTTAGGGGAGACCCAGTACTTC
TRBV30	-	-	TRBJ2-3	CAWSVSGVTDTQYF	TGTGCCTGGAGTGTATCGGGAGTAACCGATACGCAGTATTTT
TRBV27	once	-	TRBJ1-1	CASSLGQNTEAFF	TGTGCCAGCAGTCTCGGACAGAACACTGAAGCTTTCTTT
TRBV6-2/TRBV6-3	-	-	TRBJ2-2	CASSLTYRSEGGELFF	TGTGCCAGCAGTTTAACATACCGGTCGGAGGGCGGGGAGCTGTTTTTT
TRBV2	-	TRBD2	TRBJ2-7	CASSAGLAGGYEQYF	TGTGCCAGCAGCGCGGGACTAGCGGGAGGATACGAGCAGTACTTC
TRBV13	-	TRBD1	TRBJ2-5	CASSEGQGSQYF	TGTGCCAGCAGCGAGGGACAGGGCTCCCAGTACTTC
TRBV5-4	once	-	TRBJ2-1	CASSSAVSFYNEQFF	TGTGCCAGCAGCTCAGCGGTCTCTTTCTACAATGAGCAGTTCTTC
TRBV25-1	few	TRBD1	TRBJ2-1	CASSGAGGSYNEQFF	TGTGCCAGCAGTGGAGCAGGGGGTTCCTACAATGAGCAGTTCTTC
TRBV7-2	-	-	TRBJ1-2	CASSLAWGVGAGYTF	TGTGCCAGCAGCTTAGCGTGGGGGGTTGGGGCTGGCTACACCTTC
TRBV19	-	TRBD1	TRBJ1-5	CASSMIQGGNQPQHF	TGTGCCAGTAGTATGATACAGGGGGGGAATCAGCCCCAGCATTTT
TRBV4-2	-	TRBD2	TRBJ2-1	CASSQTGLAGVLPYNEQFF	TGTGCCAGCAGCCAGACGGGACTAGCGGGAGTTCTGCCCTACAATGAGCAGTTCTTC
TRBV5-6	-	-	TRBJ2-3	CASSFSTDTQYF	TGTGCCAGCAGCTTTAGTACAGATACGCAGTATTTT
TRBV6-1	-	TRBD2	TRBJ2-5	CASSERGLAGRETQYF	TGTGCCAGCAGTGAACGGGGACTAGCGGGAAGGGAGACCCAGTACTTC
TRBV11-2	-	-	TRBJ2-1	CASSLSLDSSFLF	TGTGCCAGCAGCCTCTCTCTGGACAGTTCGTTCCTCTTC
TRBV28	-	-	TRBJ2-5	CASRGQLYQETQYF	TGTGCCAGCAGAGGACAGCTGTACCAAGAGACCCAGTACTTC
TRBV19	-	TRBD1	TRBJ2-7	CASSQGTASYEQYF	TGTGCCAGTAGTCAGGGGACAGCTTCCTACGAGCAGTACTTC
TRBV6-4	-	-	TRBJ2-3	CASSDGGSTDTQYF	TGTGCCAGCAGTGACGGCGGGAGCACAGATACGCAGTATTTT
TRBV5-1	-	-	TRBJ2-5	CASSPGDGGMEETQYF	TGCGCCAGCAGCCCCGGCGACGGGGGTATGGAAGAGACCCAGTACTTC
TRBV5-1	-	-	TRBJ1-1	CASSGGRNTEAFF	TGCGCCAGCAGCGGTGGCAGGAACACTGAAGCTTTCTTT
TRBV6-5	-	-	TRBJ2-7	CASIGLGRSYEQYF	TGTGCCAGCATAGGATTGGGGCGGTCCTACGAGCAGTACTTC
TRBV5-4	-	TRBD1	TRBJ2-7	CASSENRGRFGEQYF	TGTGCCAGCAGCGAAAACAGGGGGCGCTTCGGCGAGCAGTACTTC
TRBV6-5	once	-	TRBJ2-3	CASSRAQGTDTQYF	TGTGCCAGCAGCCGCGCCCAGGGCACAGATACGCAGTATTTT